This T cell receptor (beta chain) derives from a study of control samples from healthy donors and cancer patients (dated by TCRdb to between 2020 and 2021). Regarding this clone: This receptor's antigen is unknown. Base qualities are not provided; no much larger clone lies one nucleotide away.

From its cysteine to its phenylalanine, the CDR3 spans 15 amino acids. Only the CDR3 region is kept as DNA, spanning 45 bases read in frame from base 1. Compared with germline, V lacks 0 bases and J lacks 5 bases; bases without a gene match: 6. CDR1 and CDR2 are read off the germline V gene as SGHRS and YFSETQ. The method was the immunoSEQ multiplex PCR assay. This immuneACCESS table, as held by TCRdb, lists in-frame sequences with V and J called but not all clones. Of the missing ones, under half trace to an unresolved V gene in checked studies; the others have no known cause. This sample comprises around 250,000 clones, about 80% of them detected only once. The top ten hold roughly 14% of the sample.

The chain was built from TRBV5-1 and TRBJ1-1, with 8 middle bases fitting TRBD1. The sequence was collected from a woman in her sixties with lung cancer. The sequenced sample consisted of PBMCs. The bases are TGCGCCAGCAGCTTGGAAGGACAGGGAGGGACTGAAGCTTTCTTT. It specifies CASSLEGQGGTEAFF.